Below, 29 T cell receptor beta chains from the same sample are listed, as sequenced in a study of T-cell reconstitution after alpha-beta-depleted transplantation in children (dated by TCRdb to 2016 to 2017). In light of the paper, this sample's treatment or condition label describes: allogeneic hematopoietic cell transplantation with graft depleted of TCRalphabeta T cells and CD19 B cells. Library preparation was by PCR. Sequencing was performed on an Illumina HiSeq 2500. TCR library preparation used molecular barcoding, with unique molecular identifiers applied to normalize quantification of the TCRbeta repertoire. In TCRdb, the public reads were trimmed at Q25 with fastp and aligned with MiXCR, with productive beta chains retained. Identical CDR3 protein sequences are pooled into one entry, listed with their most common genes and DNA. Here the sample has around 800,000 distinct CDR3 sequences; roughly 16% occur a single time. Under 6% of the sample comes from the top ten.

The sequenced sample was PBMCs, mostly from graft donor cells, obtained 360 days after TCRalphabeta/CD19-depleted stem cell transplant. These TCRs come from a male patient between 10 and 17 years old who had a stem cell transplant for acute lymphoblastic leukemia, so the T cells may come from the graft donor.

The chain couples TRBV5-1 to TRBJ2-3; D possibly corresponds to TRBD1 (6 bases). Germline loops: CDR1 SGHRS, CDR2 YFSETQ. Trimming stripped 4 bases from V and 10 bases from J, with 16 bases between. This CDR3 has 13 amino acids. CDR3 sequence reads: CASSLQTGRSQYF. CDR3 coding DNA: TGCGCCAGCAGCCTGCAGACAGGAAGGTCGCAGTATTTT.

This clonotype has more than one count but fewer than ten. The genes are TRBV7-8 and TRBJ2-5; 9 positions match TRBD1. The CDR3 spans 15 residues. The V segment lost 5 bases and the J segment 5 bases; nucleotides outside the gene matches: 9. CDR1 is SGHVS and CDR2 is FQNEAQ in the germline V gene. As DNA, the CDR3 is TGTGCCAGCAGCCGCCGGGACAGGGTTGTTGAGACCCAGTACTTC. This sequence encodes CASSRRDRVVETQYF.

This clonotype was counted only a few times. The V call is TRBV20-1, the J call TRBJ2-1, with 10 positions matching TRBD2. CDR3 length equals 15 residues. Trimming cost V 0 bases and J 4 bases; bases outside gene matches: 3. Germline V gene sequence: CDR1 DFQATT, CDR2 SNEGSKA (reference sequence). CDR3 loop: CSARDTSGVYNEQFF. CDR3 DNA: TGCAGTGCTAGAGATACTAGCGGGGTTTACAATGAGCAGTTCTTC.

This clonotype occurred many times. V is TRBV5-6 and J is TRBJ2-7; D unclear. The CDR3 sequence is 12 residues long. CDR1 is SGHDT, CDR2 YYEEEE, per germline. The V end was cut by 0 bases, the J end by 5 bases, with 6 bases between. The CDR3 region is CASSLGSDEQYF. DNA of the CDR3: TGTGCCAGCAGCTTGGGGTCCGACGAGCAGTACTTC.

This clonotype appeared a few times. The CDR3 loop is CSGGVRTEAFF. The CDR3 nucleotides read TGCAGCGGGGGCGTACGCACTGAAGCTTTCTTT. J is TRBJ1-1 and V is TRBV29-1; possible D gene TRBD1, 5 bases. Germline-derived CDR1 and CDR2 are SQVTM and ANQGSEA. This CDR3 comprises 11 residues. V was trimmed by 7 bases and J by 4 bases, leaving 10 bases between them.

Only a few counts were recorded for this clonotype. The chain links TRBV19 to TRBJ2-2; TRBD2 might be the D (6 bases). Germline loops: CDR1 LNHDA, CDR2 SQIVND (reference sequence). The CDR3 spans 14 residues. V shed 4 bases and J shed 5 bases, with 11 bases lying between them. CDR3 in DNA: TGTGCCAGTAGTACCGGGAGAGGGACCGGGGAGCTGTTTTTT. Translating it yields CASSTGRGTGELFF.

This clonotype was counted between two and nine times. The rearrangement links TRBV5-1 to TRBJ2-7; D gene unclear. V dropped 0 bases and J dropped 4 bases, with 11 bases sitting between them. Per germline, CDR1 SGHRS and CDR2 YFSETQ. There are 14 residues in the CDR3. CDR3 loop: CASSLEDVRYEQYF. The CDR3 bases are TGCGCCAGCAGCTTGGAGGACGTCAGATACGAGCAGTACTTC.

This clonotype appeared a few times. This chain joins TRBV6-2 or TRBV6-3 and TRBJ2-7; tentative D call: TRBD1 (5 bases). CDR1 and CDR2 (germline): MNHEY, SVGEGT. Trimming took 5 bases from V and 4 from J, leaving 12 bases between them. This CDR3 is 13 amino acids long. The CDR3 sequence is CASSLRDGYEQYF. In nucleotides, the CDR3 is TGTGCCAGCAGTCTCAGGGATGGATACGAGCAGTACTTC.

The chain couples TRBV6-1 to TRBJ2-3; 7 bases align to TRBD2. The CDR3 spans 15 residues. Germline CDR1 MNHNS, CDR2 SASEGT. The junction had 14 bases not matched to a gene; V was cut back by 6 bases and J by 8 bases. Written as DNA, the CDR3 is TGTGCCAGCAGCCACTTCCCGGGAGGAGCGGGTACGCAGTATTTT. This gives the protein CASSHFPGGAGTQYF.

The rearrangement joins TRBV24-1 to TRBJ1-5; D gene ambiguous. Trimming stripped 0 bases from V and 4 bases from J, with 12 bases between. The CDR3 loop spans 16 amino acids. Germline-derived CDR1 and CDR2 are KGHDR and SFDVKD. CDR3 amino acids: CATSDLLRRSNQPQHF. CDR3 nucleotides: TGTGCCACCAGTGATTTGCTACGGCGCTCGAATCAGCCCCAGCATTTT.

This clonotype was found a few times. The V call is TRBV12-3 or TRBV12-4, the J call TRBJ1-3, with unresolved D. V dropped 1 base and J dropped 4 bases, with 8 bases sitting between them. The CDR3 has 14 residues. CDR3 sequence (DNA): TGTGCCAGCAGTTTAGGCCTACACGGAAACACCATATATTTT. Translated, it gives CASSLGLHGNTIYF.

The sample holds a few counts of this clonotype. The rearrangement joins TRBV12-3 or TRBV12-4 to TRBJ2-5; possibly TRBD1 for D (5 bases). The CDR3 contains 13 residues. Trimming stripped 6 bases from V and 5 bases from J, with 13 bases between. The CDR3 bases are TGTGCCAGCAGACGTGACAGTCGGGAGACCCAGTACTTC. Protein sequence: CASRRDSRETQYF.

This clonotype has a handful of counts. CDR3 sequence: CASSKEGRGDSEPTNEKLFF. CDR3 DNA: TGTGCCAGCAGCAAAGAGGGACGTGGGGACAGCGAGCCAACTAATGAAAAACTGTTTTTT. The rearrangement joins TRBV21-1 to TRBJ1-4; the table gives TRBD1 as D, unverified against the DNA. TRBV21-1 counts as a pseudogene. This CDR3 spans 20 amino acids.

In its sample, this clonotype was seen a few times. The rearrangement links TRBV2 to TRBJ2-1; possible D gene TRBD2, 6 bases. This CDR3 is built from 14 residues. The germline V gene encodes CDR1 SNHLY and CDR2 FYNNEI. Trimming left V 4 bases short and J 4 bases short, with 11 bases between. The CDR3 DNA follows: TGTGCCAGCAGTGGTGGTAGCGGTTACAATGAGCAGTTCTTC. Its translation: CASSGGSGYNEQFF.

This rearrangement joins TRBV12-3 or TRBV12-4 to TRBJ2-1, with D hard to call. The V gene lost 8 bases and the J gene lost 4 bases, with 18 bases spanning the gap. The CDR3 has 15 amino acids. The CDR3 loop is CASLYGVSSYNEQFF. In DNA form, the CDR3 reads TGTGCCAGCCTCTATGGGGTGAGTTCTTACAATGAGCAGTTCTTC.

The chain uses TRBV10-3 and TRBJ2-7; D unresolved. CDR1 and CDR2 (germline): ENHRY, SYGVKD. Trimming took off 0 bases at V and 3 bases at J, with 6 bases between the two ends. The CDR3 covers 13 residues. CDR3 bases: TGTGCCATCAGTGAGTCGATAGGCTACGAGCAGTACTTC. The encoded protein is CAISESIGYEQYF.

The table lists this clonotype with a few counts. This rearrangement joins TRBV11-2 to TRBJ2-1, with TRBD2 matching 12 bases. The V and J ends lost 7 bases and 10 bases, in that order; junction bases with no gene match: 11. The CDR3 totals 15 residues. CDR1 and CDR2 from the germline V gene are SGHAT and FQNNGV. Here the CDR3 reads CASNPLAGGRGEQFF. The CDR3 nucleotides read TGTGCCAGCAATCCTCTAGCGGGAGGGCGGGGGGAGCAGTTCTTC.

In its sample, this clonotype was seen a few times. The chain couples TRBV3-1 to TRBJ1-3, with a weak D call TRBD1 (5 bases). V lost 6 bases, J lost 2 bases, and 23 bases lay in between. The CDR3 runs 18 residues. Germline V gene data show CDR1 as LGHDT and CDR2 as YNNKEL (reference sequence). The CDR3 protein is CASSLIQELWDPGNTIYF. CDR3 DNA sequence: TGTGCCAGCAGTTTAATCCAGGAACTATGGGACCCTGGAAACACCATATATTTT. Based on the CDR3 plus reference TRBV3-1 and TRBJ1-3, the full variable domain is DTAVSQTPKYLVTQMGNDKSIKCEQNLGHDTMYWYKQDSKKFLKIMFSYNNKELIINETVPNRFSPKSPDKAHLNLHINSLELGDSAVYFCASSLIQELWDPGNTIYFGEGSWLTVV.

CDR3 sequence: CASSEGTASTDTQYF. The DNA of the CDR3 is TGTGCCAGCAGCGAAGGGACAGCTAGCACAGATACGCAGTATTTT. The chain couples TRBV7-9 to TRBJ2-3; 7 nucleotides line up with TRBD1. The CDR3 covers 15 residues. V gave up 5 bases and J gave up 0 bases; unmatched junction bases: 5. Looked up from germline, CDR1 is SEHNR and CDR2 is FQNEAQ (reference sequence).

The V call is TRBV20-1, the J call TRBJ2-1; the match to TRBD1 covers 10 bases. CDR3 length: 14 residues. Germline assignment: CDR1 DFQATT and CDR2 SNEGSKA (reference sequence). The CDR3 loop is CSPRAGQGPDEQFF. Here the CDR3 DNA reads TGCAGCCCTAGGGCGGGACAGGGGCCCGATGAGCAGTTCTTC.

This chain connects TRBV5-1 to TRBJ2-1; a weak D match, TRBD2 (6 bases). Germline assignment: CDR1 SGHRS and CDR2 YFSETQ. The V end was cut by 1 base, the J end by 0 bases, with 11 bases between. This CDR3 comprises 16 residues. CDR3 protein: CASSLLAEVSYNEQFF. CDR3 nucleotides: TGCGCCAGCAGCTTGTTAGCGGAAGTCTCCTACAATGAGCAGTTCTTC.

J is TRBJ2-7 and V is TRBV7-8; 8 bases line up with TRBD1. Germline-derived CDR1 and CDR2 are SGHVS and FQNEAQ. The CDR3 length is 15 residues. The V and J ends lost 2 bases and 3 bases, in that order; junction bases with no gene match: 6. Written as DNA, the CDR3 is TGTGCCAGCAGCTTACTACCAGGGGGCAGCTACGAGCAGTACTTC. Amino acids: CASSLLPGGSYEQYF.

A few counts support this clonotype. The chain uses TRBV6-5 and TRBJ1-2; no clear D gene. With 2 bases removed from V and 3 bases from J, the gap between germline ends came to 16 bases. Germline V gene lookup returns CDR1 MNHEY and CDR2 SVGAGI. The CDR3 has 16 residues. Here the CDR3 DNA reads TGTGCCAGCAGTTACCTGCCTGGGCCAGCTGACTATGGCTACACCTTC. It codes for CASSYLPGPADYGYTF.

This clonotype was observed once. The chain joins TRBV9 to TRBJ2-5, with 15 bases identical to TRBD2. The CDR3 has 17 amino acids. Germline CDR1 is SGDLS and CDR2 is YYNGEE. J lost 3 bases, V lost 4 bases, and 7 bases had no gene match. Here the CDR3 DNA reads TGTGCCAGCAGCCCGGGACTAGCGGGAGGTTATAAAGAGACCCAGTACTTC. It specifies CASSPGLAGGYKETQYF.

This chain uses TRBV12-3 or TRBV12-4 with TRBJ2-1; D gene ambiguous. This CDR3 has 13 residues. V was clipped by 5 bases and J by 6 bases, with 11 bases between them. The CDR3, as DNA: TGTGCCAGCAGTCCAACGAACGTCAATGAGCAGTTCTTC. Protein sequence: CASSPTNVNEQFF.

This clonotype was recorded at least ten times. This chain connects TRBV20-1 to TRBJ2-1; D ambiguous. The CDR3 consists of 10 residues. Trimming took 3 bases from V and 6 from J, leaving 3 bases between them. The germline V gene has CDR1 DFQATT and CDR2 SNEGSKA (reference sequence). CDR3 DNA: TGCAGTGCTAGGACCAATGAGCAGTTCTTC. Protein: CSARTNEQFF.

The V and J genes are TRBV20-1 and TRBJ2-7, with D perhaps TRBD2 (6 bases). The V gene's germline CDR1 is DFQATT and CDR2 SNEGSKA (reference sequence). The CDR3 covers 14 residues. CDR3 bases: TGCAGCCTACTTCGGAGGGTAGTGGGCTACGAGCAGTACTTC. It codes for CSLLRRVVGYEQYF.

The chain couples TRBV10-3 to TRBJ2-1; the match to TRBD2 covers 7 bases. From germline, CDR1 is ENHRY and CDR2 SYGVKD. The CDR3 runs 14 residues. V dropped 6 bases and J dropped 4; count of bases not matched to a gene: 6. This CDR3 reads CAIRGGGPYNEQFF. CDR3 coding DNA: TGTGCCATCAGGGGCGGGGGACCATACAATGAGCAGTTCTTC.

This clonotype was found a few times. V and J are TRBV29-1 and TRBJ2-7; maybe TRBD1 (5 bases). The CDR3 sequence is 13 residues long. The V gene's germline CDR1 is SQVTM and CDR2 ANQGSEA. With 2 bases removed from V and 5 bases from J, the gap between germline ends came to 13 bases. CDR3 DNA: TGCAGCGTTGAAACCCAGGGTCGGCACGAGCAGTACTTC. This encodes CSVETQGRHEQYF.